This T cell receptor (beta chain) came from a study of CXCR3-negative and CXCR3-positive naive CD8 T cells. Whole-study findings and limits: Much lower diversity was found in memory CD8+ cells, while both naive subsets had comparably high diversity. Compared with CXCR3-negative naive cells, CXCR3-positive naive cells showed more hydrophobic TRB CDR3s.

The method, 5' RACE with UMI labels, was used to prepare the TRB cDNA libraries. No DNA is given; TCRdb re-called the 5' RACE reads and lists each CDR3 protein once. This listing includes 130,000 or so distinct CDR3 sequences. From germline, CDR1 is SQVTM and CDR2 ANQGSEA. This CDR3 has 15 amino acids. In regard to this clonotype: Its antigen is still unknown.

The sequenced sample was naive CXCR3+ CD8+ T cells from blood. The subset was: CD45RO-CCR7+CD27+CD95- naive CD8+ T cells expressing CXCR3 (TNR3+). This sequence was found in a human donor in good health. Some clones in this sample may be carry-over from other donors' samples. This rearrangement joins TRBV29-1 to TRBJ2-7; TCRdb proposes TRBD1, but this gene call is untestable without DNA. The CDR3 reads CSVWGVRVSTYEQYF.